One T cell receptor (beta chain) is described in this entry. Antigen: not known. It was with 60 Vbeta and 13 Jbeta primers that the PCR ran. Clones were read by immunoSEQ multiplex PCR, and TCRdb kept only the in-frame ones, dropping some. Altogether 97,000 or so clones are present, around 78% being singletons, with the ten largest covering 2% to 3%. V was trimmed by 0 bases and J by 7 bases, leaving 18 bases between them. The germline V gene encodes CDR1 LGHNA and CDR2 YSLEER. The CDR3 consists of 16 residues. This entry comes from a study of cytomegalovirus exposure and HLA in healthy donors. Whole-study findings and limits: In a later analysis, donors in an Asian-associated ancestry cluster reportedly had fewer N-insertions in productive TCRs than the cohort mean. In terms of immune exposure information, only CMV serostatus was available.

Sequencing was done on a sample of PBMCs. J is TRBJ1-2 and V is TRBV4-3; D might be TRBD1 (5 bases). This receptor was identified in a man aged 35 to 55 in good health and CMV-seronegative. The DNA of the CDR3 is TGCGCCAGCAGCCAAGACCAGGGCAGGGTTGTTTCTGGCTACACCTTC. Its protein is CASSQDQGRVVSGYTF.